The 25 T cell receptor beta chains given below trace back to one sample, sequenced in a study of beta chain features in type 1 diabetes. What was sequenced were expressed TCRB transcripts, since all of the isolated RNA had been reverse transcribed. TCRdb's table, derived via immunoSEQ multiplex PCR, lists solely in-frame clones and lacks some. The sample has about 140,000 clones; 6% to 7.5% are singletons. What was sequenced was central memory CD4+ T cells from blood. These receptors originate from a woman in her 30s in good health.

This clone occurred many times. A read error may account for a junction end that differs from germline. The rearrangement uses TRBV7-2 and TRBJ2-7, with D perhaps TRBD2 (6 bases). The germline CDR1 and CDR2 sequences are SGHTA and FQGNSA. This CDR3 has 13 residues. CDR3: CASSLTSSNEQYF. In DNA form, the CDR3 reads TGTGCCAGCAGCTTAACTAGCTCCAACGAGCAGTACTTC.

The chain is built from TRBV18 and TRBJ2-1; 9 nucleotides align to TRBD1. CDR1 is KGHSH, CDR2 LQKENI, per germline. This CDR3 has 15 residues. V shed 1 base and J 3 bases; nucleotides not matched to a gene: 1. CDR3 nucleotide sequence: TGTGCCAGCTCACCACGGGACAGGGACTACAATGAGCAGTTCTTC. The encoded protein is CASSPRDRDYNEQFF.

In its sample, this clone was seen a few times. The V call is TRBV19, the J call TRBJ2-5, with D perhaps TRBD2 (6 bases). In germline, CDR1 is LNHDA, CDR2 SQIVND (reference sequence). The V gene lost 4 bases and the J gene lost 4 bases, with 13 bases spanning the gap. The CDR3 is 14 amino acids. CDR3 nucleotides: TGTGCCAGTAGTACTAGCGTGAACTCAGAGACCCAGTACTTC. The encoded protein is CASSTSVNSETQYF.

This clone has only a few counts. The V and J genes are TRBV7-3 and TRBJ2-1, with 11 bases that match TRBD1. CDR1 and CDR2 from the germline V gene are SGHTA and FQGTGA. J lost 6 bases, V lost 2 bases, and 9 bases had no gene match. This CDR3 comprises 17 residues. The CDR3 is CASSLAWGTGGFNEQFF. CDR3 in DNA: TGTGCCAGCAGCTTAGCTTGGGGGACAGGGGGGTTCAATGAGCAGTTCTTC.

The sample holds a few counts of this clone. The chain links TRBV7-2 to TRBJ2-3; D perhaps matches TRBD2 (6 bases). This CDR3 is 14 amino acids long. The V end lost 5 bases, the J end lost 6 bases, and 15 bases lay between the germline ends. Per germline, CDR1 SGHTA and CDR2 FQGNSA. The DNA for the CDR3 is TGTGCCAGCAGCAATGGGCAGGGAGGCGATACGCAGTATTTT. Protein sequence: CASSNGQGGDTQYF.

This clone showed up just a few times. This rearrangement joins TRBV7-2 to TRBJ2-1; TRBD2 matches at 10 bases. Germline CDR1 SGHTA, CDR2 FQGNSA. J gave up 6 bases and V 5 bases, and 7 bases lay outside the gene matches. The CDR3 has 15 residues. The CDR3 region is CASSHKAGGGNEQFF. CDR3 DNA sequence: TGTGCCAGCAGCCATAAAGCGGGAGGGGGCAATGAGCAGTTCTTC.

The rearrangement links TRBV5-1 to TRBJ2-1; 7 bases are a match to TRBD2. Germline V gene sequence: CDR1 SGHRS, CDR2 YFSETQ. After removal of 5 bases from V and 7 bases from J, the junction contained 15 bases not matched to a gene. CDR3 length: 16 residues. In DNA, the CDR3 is TGCGCCAGCAGTCAGGTGGGTAGCGGGTCTTCTAATGAGCAGTTCTTC. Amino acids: CASSQVGSGSSNEQFF.

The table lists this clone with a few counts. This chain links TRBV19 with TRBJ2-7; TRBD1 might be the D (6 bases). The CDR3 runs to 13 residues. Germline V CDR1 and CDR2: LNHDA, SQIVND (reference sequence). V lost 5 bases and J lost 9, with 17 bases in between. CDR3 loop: CASSPGQRFWQYF. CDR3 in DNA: TGTGCCAGTAGTCCAGGACAGCGCTTTTGGCAGTACTTC.

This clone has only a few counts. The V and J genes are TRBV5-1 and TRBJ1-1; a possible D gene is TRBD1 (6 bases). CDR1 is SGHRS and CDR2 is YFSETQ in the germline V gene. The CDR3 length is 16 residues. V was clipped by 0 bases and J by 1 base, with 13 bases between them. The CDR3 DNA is TGCGCCAGCAGCTTGGGGGGGGGCAGCGGGAACACTGAAGCTTTCTTT. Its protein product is CASSLGGGSGNTEAFF.

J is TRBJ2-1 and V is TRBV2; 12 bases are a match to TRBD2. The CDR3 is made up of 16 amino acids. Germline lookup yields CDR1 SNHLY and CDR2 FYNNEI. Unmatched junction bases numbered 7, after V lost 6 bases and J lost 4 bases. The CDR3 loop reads CASRPRTSGTYNEQFF. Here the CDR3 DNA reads TGTGCCAGCAGACCGCGGACTAGCGGGACGTACAATGAGCAGTTCTTC. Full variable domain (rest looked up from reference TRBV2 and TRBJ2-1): EPEVTQTPSHQVTQMGQEVILRCVPISNHLYFYWYRQILGQKVEFLVSFYNNEISEKSEIFDDQFSVERPDGSNFTLKIRSTKLEDSAMYFCASRPRTSGTYNEQFFGPGTRLTVL.

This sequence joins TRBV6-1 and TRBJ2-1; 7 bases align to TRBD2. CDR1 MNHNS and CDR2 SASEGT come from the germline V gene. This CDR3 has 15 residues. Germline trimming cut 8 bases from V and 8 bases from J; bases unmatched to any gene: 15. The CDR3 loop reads CASGGGRSRLDEQFF. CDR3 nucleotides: TGTGCCAGCGGCGGCGGGAGAAGTCGACTCGATGAGCAGTTCTTC.

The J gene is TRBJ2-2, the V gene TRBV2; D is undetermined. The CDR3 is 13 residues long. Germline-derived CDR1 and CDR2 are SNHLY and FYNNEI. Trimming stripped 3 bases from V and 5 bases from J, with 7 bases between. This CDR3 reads CASSDLRTGELFF. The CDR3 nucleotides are TGTGCCAGCAGTGACCTACGGACCGGGGAGCTGTTTTTT.

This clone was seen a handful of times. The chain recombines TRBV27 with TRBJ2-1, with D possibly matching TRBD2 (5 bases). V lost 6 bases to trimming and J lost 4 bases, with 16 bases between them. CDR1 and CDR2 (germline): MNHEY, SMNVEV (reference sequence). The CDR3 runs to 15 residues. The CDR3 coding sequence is TGTGCCAGCAGCGGACTGAGGACGGTATACAATGAGCAGTTCTTC. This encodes CASSGLRTVYNEQFF.

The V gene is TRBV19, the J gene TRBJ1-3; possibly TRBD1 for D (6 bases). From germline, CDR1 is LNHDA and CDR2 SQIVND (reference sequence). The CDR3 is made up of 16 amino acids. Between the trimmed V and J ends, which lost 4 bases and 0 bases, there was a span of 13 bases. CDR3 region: CASSKPDSNSGNTIYF. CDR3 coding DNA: TGTGCCAGTAGTAAACCGGACAGCAACTCTGGAAACACCATATATTTT.

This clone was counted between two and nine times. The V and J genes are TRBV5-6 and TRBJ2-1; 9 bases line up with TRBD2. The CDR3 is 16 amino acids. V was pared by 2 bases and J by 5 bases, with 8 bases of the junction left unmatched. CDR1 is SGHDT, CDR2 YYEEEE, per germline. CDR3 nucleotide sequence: TGTGCCAGCAGCTTTGCCCCCAGCGGGAGGAACAATGAGCAGTTCTTC. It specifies CASSFAPSGRNNEQFF.

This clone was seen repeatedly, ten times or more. The CDR3 DNA follows: TGTGCCAGCAGGGGACAGACTAGCGGGAGGGCCGAGCAGTTCTTC. Its protein is CASRGQTSGRAEQFF. The chain is built from TRBV28 and TRBJ2-1; 14 bases fit TRBD2. The V and J ends lost 6 bases and 10 bases, in that order; junction bases with no gene match: 8. Germline CDR1 and CDR2: MDHEN and SYDVKM. This CDR3 comprises 15 residues. Drawing the rest from reference TRBV28 and TRBJ2-1, the complete variable domain is DVKVTQSSRYLVKRTGEKVFLECVQDMDHENMFWYRQDPGLGLRLIYFSYDVKMKEKGDIPEGYSVSREKKERFSLILESASTNQTSMYLCASRGQTSGRAEQFFGPGTRLTVL.

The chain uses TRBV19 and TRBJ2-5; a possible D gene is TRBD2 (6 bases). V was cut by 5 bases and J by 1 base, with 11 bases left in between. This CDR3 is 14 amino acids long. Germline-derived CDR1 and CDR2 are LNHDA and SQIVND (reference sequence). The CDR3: CASSGGNPQETQYF. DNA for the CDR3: TGTGCCAGTAGTGGAGGGAACCCCCAAGAGACCCAGTACTTC.

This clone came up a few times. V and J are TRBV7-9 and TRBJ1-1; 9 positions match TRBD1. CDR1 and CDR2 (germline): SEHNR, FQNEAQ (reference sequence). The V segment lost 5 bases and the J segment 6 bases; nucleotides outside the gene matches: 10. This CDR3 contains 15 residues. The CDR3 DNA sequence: TGTGCCAGCAGCCGACGACAGGGGGGTGTGGCTGAAGCTTTCTTT. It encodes CASSRRQGGVAEAFF.

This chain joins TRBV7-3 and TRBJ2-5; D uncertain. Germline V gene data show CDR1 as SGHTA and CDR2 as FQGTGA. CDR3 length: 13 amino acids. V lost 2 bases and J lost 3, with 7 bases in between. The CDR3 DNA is TGTGCCAGCAGCTTAGGCAGAAAAGAGACCCAGTACTTC. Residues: CASSLGRKETQYF.

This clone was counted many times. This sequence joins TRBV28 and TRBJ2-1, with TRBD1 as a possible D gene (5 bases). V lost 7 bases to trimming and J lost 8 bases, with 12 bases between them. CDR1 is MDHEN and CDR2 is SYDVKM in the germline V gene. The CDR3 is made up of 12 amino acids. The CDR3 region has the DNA TGTGCCAGCACCAGCCAGGGTGATGAGCAGTTCTTC. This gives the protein CASTSQGDEQFF.

The CDR3 sequence: CASTQGLGYTF. The CDR3 coding sequence is TGTGCCAGTACTCAGGGTCTGGGCTACACCTTC. J is TRBJ1-2 and V is TRBV19; perhaps TRBD1 as D (5 bases). V shed 7 bases and J shed 8 bases, with 11 bases lying between them. Germline CDR1 and CDR2: LNHDA and SQIVND (reference sequence). The CDR3 runs to 11 residues.

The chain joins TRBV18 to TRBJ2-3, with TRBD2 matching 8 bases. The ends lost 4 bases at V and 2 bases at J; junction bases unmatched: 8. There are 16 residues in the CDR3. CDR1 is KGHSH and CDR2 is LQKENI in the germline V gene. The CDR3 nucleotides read TGTGCCAGCTCACGGGGAGCGGGAGCCTCCACAGATACGCAGTATTTT. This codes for CASSRGAGASTDTQYF.

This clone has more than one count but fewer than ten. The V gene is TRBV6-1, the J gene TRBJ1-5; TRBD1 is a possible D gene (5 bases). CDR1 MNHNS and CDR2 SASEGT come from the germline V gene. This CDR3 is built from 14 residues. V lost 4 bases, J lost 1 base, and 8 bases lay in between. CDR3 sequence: CASSGQTSNQPQHF. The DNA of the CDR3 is TGTGCCAGCAGTGGACAGACCAGCAATCAGCCCCAGCATTTT.

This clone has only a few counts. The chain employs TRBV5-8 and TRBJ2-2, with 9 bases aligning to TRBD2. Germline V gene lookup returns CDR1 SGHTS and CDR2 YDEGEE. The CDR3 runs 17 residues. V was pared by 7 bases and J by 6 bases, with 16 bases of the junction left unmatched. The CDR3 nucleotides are TGTGCCAGCGACCAAGGAAGCGGGAGGACGGGGGCCGGGGAGCTGTTTTTT. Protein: CASDQGSGRTGAGELFF.

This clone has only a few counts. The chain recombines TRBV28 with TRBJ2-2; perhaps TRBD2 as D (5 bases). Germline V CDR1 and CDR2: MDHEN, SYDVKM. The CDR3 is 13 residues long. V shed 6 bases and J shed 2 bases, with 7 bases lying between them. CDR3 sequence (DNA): TGTGCCAGCAGGACTACCAACACCGGGGAGCTGTTTTTT. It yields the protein CASRTTNTGELFF.